This T cell receptor beta chain was profiled in a study of CD8+ T cells in alopecia areata. Study findings and constraints: Among the cells sequenced in scalp samples are also the resident alphabeta T cells of normal skin. In lesional scalp, particularly from alopecia totalis/universalis, clonality was higher than in normal scalp. Between patients, shared TCR sequences were less clear than in mice. This was possibly due in part to HLA diversity in the patient population.

Extraction of RNA preceded its reverse transcription into cDNA, which served as the sequencing template. Measured with immunoSEQ multiplex PCR; TCRdb has only the in-frame clones, and not every one. The sample holds some 150,000 clones, around half seen once. Sorting separated CD4+ and CD8+ T cells out of PBMCs. Remarks on this clone: What it binds is unknown.

The CDR3 contains 16 residues. From germline, CDR1 is SGHTA and CDR2 FQGNSA. The V and J ends lost 3 bases and 6 bases, in that order; junction bases with no gene match: 7. The clonotype comes from a human donor with alopecia areata. Sequences were derived from CD8+ T cells sorted from blood, sampled at week 0. The J gene is TRBJ2-3, the V gene TRBV7-2, with 12 bases identical to TRBD2. The CDR3 reads CASSLELAGGRDTQYF. CDR3 sequence (DNA): TGTGCCAGCAGCTTGGAACTAGCGGGGGGTCGGGATACGCAGTATTTT.